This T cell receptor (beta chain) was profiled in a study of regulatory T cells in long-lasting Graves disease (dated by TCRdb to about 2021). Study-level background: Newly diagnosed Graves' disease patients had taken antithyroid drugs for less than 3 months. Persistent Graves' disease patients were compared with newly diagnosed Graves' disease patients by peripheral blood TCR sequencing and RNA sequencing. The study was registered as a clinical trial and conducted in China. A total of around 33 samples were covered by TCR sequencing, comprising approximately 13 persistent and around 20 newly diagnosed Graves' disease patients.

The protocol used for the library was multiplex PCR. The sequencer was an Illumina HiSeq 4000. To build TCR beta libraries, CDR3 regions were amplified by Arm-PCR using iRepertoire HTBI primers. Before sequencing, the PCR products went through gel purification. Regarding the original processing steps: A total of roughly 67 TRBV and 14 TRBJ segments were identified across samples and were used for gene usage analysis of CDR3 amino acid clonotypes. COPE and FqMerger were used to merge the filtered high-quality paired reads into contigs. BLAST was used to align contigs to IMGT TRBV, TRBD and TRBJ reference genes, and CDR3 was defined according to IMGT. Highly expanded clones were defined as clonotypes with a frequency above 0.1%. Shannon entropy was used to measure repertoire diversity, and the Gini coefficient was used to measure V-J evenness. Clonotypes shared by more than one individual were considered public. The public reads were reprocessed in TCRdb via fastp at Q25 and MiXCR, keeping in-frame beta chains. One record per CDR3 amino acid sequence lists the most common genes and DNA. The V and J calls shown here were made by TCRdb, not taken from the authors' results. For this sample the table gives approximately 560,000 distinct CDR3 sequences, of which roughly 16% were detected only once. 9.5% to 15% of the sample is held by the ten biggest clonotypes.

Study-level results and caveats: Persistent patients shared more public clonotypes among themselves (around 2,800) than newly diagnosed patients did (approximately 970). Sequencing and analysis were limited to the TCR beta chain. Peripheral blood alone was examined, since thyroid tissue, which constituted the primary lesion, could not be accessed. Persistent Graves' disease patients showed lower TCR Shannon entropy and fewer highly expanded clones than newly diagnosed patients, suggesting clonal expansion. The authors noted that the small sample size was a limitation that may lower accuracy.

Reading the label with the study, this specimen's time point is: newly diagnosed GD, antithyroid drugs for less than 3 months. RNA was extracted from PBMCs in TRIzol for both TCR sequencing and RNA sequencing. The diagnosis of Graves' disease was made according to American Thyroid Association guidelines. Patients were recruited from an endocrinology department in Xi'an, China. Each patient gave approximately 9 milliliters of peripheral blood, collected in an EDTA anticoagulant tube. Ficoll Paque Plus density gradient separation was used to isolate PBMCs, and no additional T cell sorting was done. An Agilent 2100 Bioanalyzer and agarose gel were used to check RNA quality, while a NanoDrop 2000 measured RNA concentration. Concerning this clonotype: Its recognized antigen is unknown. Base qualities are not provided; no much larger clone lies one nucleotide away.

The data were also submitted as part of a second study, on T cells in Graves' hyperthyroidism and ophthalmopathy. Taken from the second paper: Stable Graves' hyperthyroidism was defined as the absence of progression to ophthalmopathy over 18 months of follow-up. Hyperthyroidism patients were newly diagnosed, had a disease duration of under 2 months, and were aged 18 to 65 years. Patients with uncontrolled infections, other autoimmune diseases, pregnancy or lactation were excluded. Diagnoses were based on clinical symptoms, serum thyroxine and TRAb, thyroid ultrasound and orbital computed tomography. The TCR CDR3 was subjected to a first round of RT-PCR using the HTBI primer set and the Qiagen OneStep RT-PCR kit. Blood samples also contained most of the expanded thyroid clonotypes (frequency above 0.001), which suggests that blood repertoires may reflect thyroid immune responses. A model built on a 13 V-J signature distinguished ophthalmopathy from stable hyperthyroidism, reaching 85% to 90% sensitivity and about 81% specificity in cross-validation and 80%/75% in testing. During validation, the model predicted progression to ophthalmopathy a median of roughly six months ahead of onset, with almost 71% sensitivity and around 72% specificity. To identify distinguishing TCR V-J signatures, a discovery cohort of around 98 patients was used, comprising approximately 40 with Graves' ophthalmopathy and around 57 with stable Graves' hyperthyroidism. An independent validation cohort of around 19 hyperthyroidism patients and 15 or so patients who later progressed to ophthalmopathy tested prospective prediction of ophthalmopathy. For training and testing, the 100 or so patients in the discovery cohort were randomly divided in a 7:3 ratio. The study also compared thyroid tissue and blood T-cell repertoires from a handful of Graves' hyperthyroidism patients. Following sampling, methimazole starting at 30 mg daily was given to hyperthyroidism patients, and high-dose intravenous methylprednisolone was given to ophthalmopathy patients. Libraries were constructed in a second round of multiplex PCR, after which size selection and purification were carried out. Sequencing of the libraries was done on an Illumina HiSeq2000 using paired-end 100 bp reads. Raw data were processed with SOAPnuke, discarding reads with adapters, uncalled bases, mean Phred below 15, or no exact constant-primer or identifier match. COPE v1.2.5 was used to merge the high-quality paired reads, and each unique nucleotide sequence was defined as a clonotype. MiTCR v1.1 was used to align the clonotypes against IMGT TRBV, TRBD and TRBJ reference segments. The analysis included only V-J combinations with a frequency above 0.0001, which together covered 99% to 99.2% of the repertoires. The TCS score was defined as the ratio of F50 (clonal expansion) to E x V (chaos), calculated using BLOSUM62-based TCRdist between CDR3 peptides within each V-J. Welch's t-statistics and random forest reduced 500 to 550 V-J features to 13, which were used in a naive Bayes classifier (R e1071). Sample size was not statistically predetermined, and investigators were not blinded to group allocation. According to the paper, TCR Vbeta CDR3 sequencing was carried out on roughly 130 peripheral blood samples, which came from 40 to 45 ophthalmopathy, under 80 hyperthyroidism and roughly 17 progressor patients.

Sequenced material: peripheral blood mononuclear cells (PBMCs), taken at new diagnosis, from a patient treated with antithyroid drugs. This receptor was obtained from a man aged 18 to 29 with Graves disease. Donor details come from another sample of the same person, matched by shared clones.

Here is the DNA: TGTGCCAGCAGCGTCGGGGGGCCCTATGGCTACACCTTC. It is translated as CASSVGGPYGYTF. The rearranged segments are TRBV9 and TRBJ1-2; the D segment could be TRBD1, given 6 matching bases. Between the V and J ends, shortened by 2 bases and 4 bases respectively, the junction contains 9 bases. From the germline V gene, CDR1 is SGDLS and CDR2 is YYNGEE. Including cysteine and phenylalanine, the CDR3 has 13 amino acids. The entry retains the CDR3 DNA only, 39 bases that are in frame from base 1.